This T cell receptor (beta chain) comes out of a study of CD8 T cells in ankylosing spondylitis. There are many counts of this clonotype. The V and J ends lost 4 bases and 7 bases respectively, with 11 bases between them. Germline-derived CDR1 and CDR2 are LGHNA and YNFKEQ. The CDR3 extends over 13 amino acids. MiXCR, run by TCRdb on the 5' RACE reads, gives a single entry per CDR3 protein. This sample has 200,000 or so distinct CDR3 sequences, with approximately 12% found just once. The J gene is TRBJ2-1, the V gene TRBV4-2; D perhaps matches TRBD2 (5 bases). Input material: blood, either unsorted or a sorted T cell fraction (not recorded which). This receptor was obtained from a female donor with ankylosing spondylitis or in good health (not recorded which). CDR3 DNA sequence: TGTGCCAGCAGCCCTACTAGAGGAAATGAGCAGTTCTTC. Translation: CASSPTRGNEQFF.